This TCR beta chain was identified during a study of early T cells in non-severe SARS-CoV-2 infection. Study context: Sequencing input comprised bulk RNA from unsorted whole blood; chain pairing was not available.

This clonotype came up a few times. Its cognate antigen is unknown. Germline CDR1 and CDR2: SQVTM and ANQGSEA. This CDR3 spans 9 amino acids. Trimming cost V 8 bases and J 7 bases, with 9 bases left between them. General study points: The study's VDJdb matching favored anti-spike CD8 responses and missed private and CD4 specificities.

Unique molecular identifiers tagged individual cDNA molecules. MiXCR, run by TCRdb on the 5' RACE reads, gives a single entry per CDR3 protein. The profile shows tens of thousands of distinct CDR3 sequences, roughly 12% of them singletons. The sequenced sample consisted of whole blood. The chain employs TRBV29-1 and TRBJ2-7; D is unresolved. The TCR originated in an adult who was a healthcare worker with PCR-confirmed SARS-CoV-2 infection or an uninfected control (not recorded which). For the CDR3, the DNA is TGCAGCCTTTATGGGGAGCAGTACTTC. As protein: CSLYGEQYF.